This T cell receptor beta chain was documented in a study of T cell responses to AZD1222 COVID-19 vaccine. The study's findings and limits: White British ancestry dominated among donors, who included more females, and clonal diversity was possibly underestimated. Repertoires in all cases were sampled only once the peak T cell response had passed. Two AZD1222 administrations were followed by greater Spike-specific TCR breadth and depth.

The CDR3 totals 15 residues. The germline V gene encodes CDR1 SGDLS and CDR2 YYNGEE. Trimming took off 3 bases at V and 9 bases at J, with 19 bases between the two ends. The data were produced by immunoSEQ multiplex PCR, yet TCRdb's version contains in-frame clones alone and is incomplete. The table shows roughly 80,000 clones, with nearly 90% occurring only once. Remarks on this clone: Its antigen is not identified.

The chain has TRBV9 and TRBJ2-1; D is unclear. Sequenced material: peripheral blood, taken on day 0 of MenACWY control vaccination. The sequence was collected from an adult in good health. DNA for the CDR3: TGTGCCAGCAGCGAGAGAGGCGAGGCTAAAACTGAGCAGTTCTTC. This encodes CASSERGEAKTEQFF.